Listed below are T cell receptor beta chains from one sample, sequenced in a study of T cell responses to AZD1222 COVID-19 vaccine. Sequencing used immunoSEQ multiplex PCR; TCRdb keeps in-frame clones, though not all of them. The sample records some 95,000 clones, under 90% being singletons. Sequencing used peripheral blood, obtained on day 0 of MenACWY control vaccination. These TCRs come from an adult in good health. Each CDR3 is given with its conserved first and last residue. The order of the fields is V gene, CDR3 protein.

>TRBV3-1/TRBV3-2
CASSWTGVNQPQHF
>TRBV7-6
CASSLPYLNTEAFF
>TRBV30
CAWSVLGGGNSPLHF
>TRBV5-1
CASSTETGEEGYTF
>TRBV18
CASSPSMIRGSGELFF
>TRBV5-1
CASGRQGTDEQYF
>TRBV7-6
CASSLASQGSYEQYF
>TRBV30
CACVERRRAPLHF
>TRBV6-5
CASSTLGGELFF
>TRBV7-9
CASSLRIGRPDTQYF
>TRBV3-1/TRBV3-2
CASSHGLAGAFSYEQYF
>TRBV7-9
CASSSERRRGYQETQYF
>TRBV9
CASTQRSQGQEQFF
>TRBV12-3/TRBV12-4
CASSKVYNEQFF
>TRBV13
CASSLGGGDSYEQYF
>TRBV18
CASSPGESQPQHF
>TRBV3-1/TRBV3-2
CASSQVRTSGGDTQYF
>TRBV6-2/TRBV6-3
CASSYPGYTF
>TRBV3-1/TRBV3-2
CASSSGVSGNTIYF
>TRBV19
CASSMTTGGAPRGYTF